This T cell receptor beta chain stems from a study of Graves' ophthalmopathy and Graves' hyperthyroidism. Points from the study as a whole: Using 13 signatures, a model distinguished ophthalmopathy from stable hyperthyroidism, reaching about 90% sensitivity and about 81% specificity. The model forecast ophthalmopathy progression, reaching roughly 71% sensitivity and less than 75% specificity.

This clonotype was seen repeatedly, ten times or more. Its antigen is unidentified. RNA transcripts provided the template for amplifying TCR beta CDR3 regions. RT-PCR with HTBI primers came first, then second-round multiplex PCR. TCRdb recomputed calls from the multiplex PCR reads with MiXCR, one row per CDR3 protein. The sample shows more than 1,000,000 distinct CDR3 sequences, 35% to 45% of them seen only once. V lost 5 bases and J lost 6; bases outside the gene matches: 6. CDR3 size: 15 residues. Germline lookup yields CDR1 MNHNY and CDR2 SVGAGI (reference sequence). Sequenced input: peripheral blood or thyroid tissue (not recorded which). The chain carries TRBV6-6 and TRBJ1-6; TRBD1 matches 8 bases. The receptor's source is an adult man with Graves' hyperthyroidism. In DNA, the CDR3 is TGTGCCAGCAGTAACAGGGGGTTCGGTAATTCACCCCTCCACTTT. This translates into CASSNRGFGNSPLHF.